The source of this TCR beta chain is a study of post-analysis software for immune sequencing data. Study information: The disease courses spanned relapsing-remitting, secondary progressive and progressive-relapsing forms of multiple sclerosis.

Germline-derived CDR1 and CDR2 are SGHRS and YFSETQ. The CDR3 is 17 amino acids. Trimming cost V 3 bases and J 2 bases, with 21 bases left between them. Study-level findings and limits: Controls showed lower frequencies than patients for four to six TRBV segments, and TRBV5-6, TRBV5-1 and TRBV20-1 were among these. Normalized Chao1 diversity was significantly reduced in patients versus controls.

Comments on this clonotype: Antigen unknown.

Prepared TCR beta cDNA libraries contained unique molecular identifiers. One entry per CDR3 protein results from TCRdb running MiXCR on the PCR reads. The repertoire holds about 460,000 distinct CDR3 sequences, with less than 45% as singletons. Sequencing was done on a sample of blood. This chain uses TRBV5-1 with TRBJ2-7; D perhaps matches TRBD2 (6 bases). The sequence came from a girl aged 10-17 years with multiple sclerosis. The CDR3 DNA sequence: TGCGCCAGCAGCTGGAGGTTAGGGACTCCTAATACCTACGAGCAGTACTTC. Translation: CASSWRLGTPNTYEQYF.